These 25 T cell receptor beta chains share one sample of origin, sequenced in a study of T cells in Graves' hyperthyroidism and ophthalmopathy. There were TCR beta CDR3 regions amplified from RNA transcripts. Carried out on the TCR CDR3, a first-round RT-PCR used the HTBI primer set. TCRdb itself ran the multiplex PCR reads through MiXCR, one entry per CDR3 protein. This repertoire shows under 40,000 distinct CDR3 sequences, around 50% found once; its top ten account for roughly 25%. Input material: blood. These receptors came from a woman between 40 and 55 years old with Graves' ophthalmopathy.

CDR3 bases: TGTGCCAGTAGTAGTCGAGGGGGAGGGACCGGGGAGCTGTTTTTT. It specifies CASSSRGGGTGELFF. The V gene is TRBV19, the J gene TRBJ2-2; a weak D match, TRBD2 (7 bases). V lost 4 bases and J lost 5, with 14 bases in between. This CDR3 has 15 amino acids. Germline V lookup: CDR1 LNHDA, CDR2 SQIVND (reference sequence).

This clonotype was observed at least ten times. This rearrangement joins TRBV5-6 to TRBJ1-1; D gene uncertain. Deletions cut 3 bases from V and 9 bases from J, with 18 bases between. Germline V lookup: CDR1 SGHDT, CDR2 YYEEEE. CDR3 length: 14 amino acids. The CDR3 spells CASSSSKGFEKAFF. CDR3 nucleotides: TGTGCCAGCAGCTCTTCTAAGGGATTCGAAAAAGCTTTCTTT.

This clonotype was detected ten times or more. The chain links TRBV6-5 to TRBJ1-4, with D unresolved. CDR3 length: 18 amino acids. Trimming cost V 5 bases and J 0 bases, with 19 bases left between them. In germline, CDR1 is MNHEY, CDR2 SVGAGI. The CDR3 DNA follows: TGTGCCAGCAGTCCTCGGGGTAACTTCGCTGCAACTAATGAAAAACTGTTTTTT. Translated: CASSPRGNFAATNEKLFF.

This clonotype was detected once. The chain couples TRBV19 to TRBJ1-2; TRBD1 matches at 10 bases. The V and J ends lost 9 bases and 5 bases, in that order; junction bases with no gene match: 18. Germline lookup yields CDR1 LNHDA and CDR2 SQIVND (reference sequence). CDR3 length equals 17 residues. CDR3 in amino acids: CASPSGTGAAGVYGYTF. As DNA, the CDR3 is TGTGCCAGCCCCTCCGGGACAGGGGCTGCCGGAGTGTATGGCTACACCTTC.

This clonotype was counted between two and nine times. The chain couples TRBV9 to TRBJ2-5, with D perhaps TRBD2 (5 bases). Trimming pared 0 bases from V and 9 bases from J, leaving 15 bases between. The CDR3 runs 14 residues. Germline loops: CDR1 SGDLS, CDR2 YYNGEE. The CDR3 loop reads CASSVDGGNQPQYF. The CDR3 DNA is TGTGCCAGCAGCGTAGACGGAGGCAATCAGCCCCAGTACTTC.

This clonotype came up many times. The rearrangement links TRBV24-1 to TRBJ2-5; D is uncertain. CDR1 and CDR2 (germline): KGHDR, SFDVKD. Deletions cut 5 bases from V and 0 bases from J, with 9 bases between. This CDR3 has 14 amino acids. In nucleotides, the CDR3 is TGTGCCACCAGTGTCGGACCCCACCAAGAGACCCAGTACTTC. It translates to CATSVGPHQETQYF.

This clonotype was detected ten times or more. The CDR3 region is CASSLDRDRVYNEQFF. The CDR3 bases are TGTGCCAGCAGTTTAGACCGGGACAGGGTCTACAATGAGCAGTTCTTC. The chain links TRBV6-5 to TRBJ2-1, with TRBD1 identical over 9 bases. CDR1 is MNHEY and CDR2 is SVGAGI in the germline V gene. Trimming at V came to 4 bases and at J to 3 bases, leaving 7 bases not matched to a gene. The CDR3 has 16 residues.

The V and J genes are TRBV20-1 and TRBJ2-3; D is perhaps TRBD2 (6 bases). The CDR3 covers 14 residues. CDR1 and CDR2 from the germline V gene are DFQATT and SNEGSKA (reference sequence). V lost 1 base, J lost 0 bases, and 8 bases lay in between. Here the CDR3 reads CSARAGASTDTQYF. DNA for the CDR3: TGCAGTGCTAGAGCGGGAGCTAGCACAGATACGCAGTATTTT.

This clonotype was found many times. This chain links TRBV11-2 with TRBJ2-3; D is undetermined. The CDR3 is 14 residues long. CDR1 is SGHAT, CDR2 FQNNGV, per germline. V lost 1 base and J lost 7, with 12 bases in between. CDR3 residues: CASSLGSGSNTQYF. CDR3 coding DNA: TGTGCCAGCAGCTTAGGTTCAGGTTCGAATACGCAGTATTTT.

This chain joins TRBV14 and TRBJ1-1; D gene ambiguous. Trimming took off 0 bases at V and 5 bases at J, with 16 bases between the two ends. The CDR3 is 16 amino acids. From germline, CDR1 is SGHDN and CDR2 FVKESK. The CDR3 protein is CASSQDRNRAETEAFF. CDR3 DNA: TGTGCCAGCAGCCAAGATCGTAATCGGGCGGAGACTGAAGCTTTCTTT.

This chain uses TRBV18 with TRBJ2-3, with D hard to call. Germline CDR1 reads KGHSH; CDR2 reads LQKENI. The length of the CDR3 is 13 residues. Trimming left V 3 bases short and J 2 bases short, with 6 bases between. CDR3 in DNA: TGTGCCAGCTCACCCACAAACACAGATACGCAGTATTTT. It is translated as CASSPTNTDTQYF.

With respect to this clonotype: The junction shows a germline mismatch at one end, possibly a read error. This chain links TRBV19 with TRBJ1-5; tentatively, D is TRBD1 (6 bases). Germline assignment: CDR1 LNHDA and CDR2 SQIVND (reference sequence). This CDR3 contains 15 residues. The CDR3 DNA is TGTGCCTGTAGTATGCGACAGGCTCTCGATCAGCCCCAGCATTTT. Its protein product is CACSMRQALDQPQHF. Full variable domain (outside the CDR3, taken from reference TRBV19 and TRBJ1-5): DGGITQSPKYLFRKEGQNVTLSCEQNLNHDAMYWYRQDPGQGLRLIYYSQIVNDFQKGDIAEGYSVSREKKESFPLTVTSAQKNPTAFYLCACSMRQALDQPQHFGDGTRLSIL.

This clonotype was recorded many times. The chain carries TRBV13 and TRBJ2-7, with 8 bases lining up with TRBD2. The V gene end was trimmed by 6 bases and the J gene end by 0 bases; junction bases not matched to a gene: 4. Germline assignment: CDR1 PRHDT and CDR2 FYEKMQ (reference sequence). This CDR3 region has 14 residues. The CDR3 loop is CASRPAGGSYEQYF. For the CDR3, the DNA is TGTGCCAGCAGACCGGCGGGAGGCTCCTACGAGCAGTACTTC.

The sample holds many counts of this clonotype. The chain employs TRBV5-1 and TRBJ1-2; 8 bases align to TRBD1. V dropped 3 bases and J dropped 0; count of bases not matched to a gene: 4. Germline-derived CDR1 and CDR2 are SGHRS and YFSETQ. The CDR3 has 15 amino acids. The CDR3 sequence: CASSWWDRTNYGYTF. The CDR3 coding sequence is TGCGCCAGCAGCTGGTGGGACAGGACTAACTATGGCTACACCTTC.

V and J are TRBV29-1 and TRBJ2-3; D is uncertain. CDR1 is SQVTM and CDR2 is ANQGSEA in the germline V gene. CDR3 size: 12 residues. The CDR3 region is CGNSLSYNEQYF. The CDR3 DNA sequence: TGCGGTAATAGTTTGTCCTACAATGAGCAGTATTTT.

This clonotype was counted a few times. The chain joins TRBV20-1 to TRBJ2-7; 14 nucleotides agree with TRBD2. CDR3 length: 17 residues. The germline gives CDR1 DFQATT, CDR2 SNEGSKA (reference sequence). J gave up 1 base and V 1 base, and 6 bases lay outside the gene matches. CDR3 in amino acids: CSARGLAGGPGSYEQYF. The CDR3, as DNA: TGCAGTGCTAGAGGACTAGCGGGAGGGCCTGGGTCCTACGAGCAGTACTTC.

The V call is TRBV29-1, the J call TRBJ2-5, with D tentatively TRBD2 (8 bases). The V end was cut by 5 bases, the J end by 5 bases, with 21 bases between. CDR1 SQVTM and CDR2 ANQGSEA come from the germline V gene. This CDR3 is built from 15 residues. The CDR3 nucleotides read TGCAGCGTTACGCAGGGGGGTAGCGGGATTGAGACCCAGTACTTC. Encoded protein: CSVTQGGSGIETQYF.

This clonotype was detected ten times or more. This chain links TRBV25-1 with TRBJ2-6, with unresolved D. Germline-derived CDR1 and CDR2 are MGHDK and SYGVNS. The CDR3 is made up of 13 amino acids. V dropped 7 bases and J dropped 0 bases, with 4 bases sitting between them. For the CDR3, the DNA is TGTGCCAGCATGAGCTCTGGGGCCAACGTCCTGACTTTC. Translated: CASMSSGANVLTF.

This clonotype was seen many times. The chain joins TRBV2 to TRBJ1-4, with a tentative D call TRBD1 (6 bases). Per the germline V gene, CDR1 is SNHLY and CDR2 is FYNNEI. Trimming took 7 bases from V and 7 from J, leaving 16 bases between them. The CDR3 is 14 amino acids. The CDR3 coding sequence is TGTGCCAGCATCAAATCGGGGGCGTTTGAAAAACTGTTTTTT. This translates into CASIKSGAFEKLFF.

By share, this clonotype ranks as medium-sized (0.01 to 0.1%). The J gene is TRBJ2-1, the V gene TRBV10-3; 9 bases line up with TRBD2. The CDR3 has 18 amino acids. Germline V lookup: CDR1 ENHRY, CDR2 SYGVKD. V dropped 0 bases and J dropped 8; count of bases not matched to a gene: 14. The CDR3 here is CAISESQRTSAGRDEQFF. The DNA for the CDR3 is TGTGCCATCAGTGAGTCGCAGAGGACTAGCGCCGGGCGGGATGAGCAGTTCTTC.

The V call is TRBV20-1, the J call TRBJ2-3, with TRBD2 identical over 7 bases. The CDR3 spans 12 residues. Germline V gene data show CDR1 as DFQATT and CDR2 as SNEGSKA (reference sequence). In nucleotides, the CDR3 is TGCAGCACTTCGGGGGGTGGGGGTACGCAGTATTTT. It specifies CSTSGGGGTQYF.

In this sample, this clonotype turned up many times. This chain joins TRBV3-1 and TRBJ2-7; weak D call: TRBD2 (5 bases). The germline CDR1 and CDR2 sequences are LGHDT and YNNKEL (reference sequence). CDR3 size: 12 residues. Trimming took 6 bases from V and 6 from J, leaving 12 bases between them. CDR3 amino acids: CASSTRVGEQYF. As DNA, the CDR3 is TGTGCCAGCAGTACTAGGGTGGGCGAGCAGTACTTC.

This clonotype was counted ten times or more. J is TRBJ1-1 and V is TRBV13; D not resolved. The CDR3 extends over 13 amino acids. The germline V gene encodes CDR1 PRHDT and CDR2 FYEKMQ (reference sequence). V was trimmed by 3 bases and J by 0 bases, leaving 5 bases between them. CDR3 DNA sequence: TGTGCCAGCAGCTTTGACATGAACACTGAAGCTTTCTTT. This encodes CASSFDMNTEAFF.

The V gene is TRBV7-3, the J gene TRBJ2-2, with a weak D call TRBD1 (5 bases). Trimming stripped 6 bases from V and 5 bases from J, with 19 bases between. Germline V gives CDR1 SGHTA, CDR2 FQGTGA. This CDR3 spans 16 amino acids. Here the CDR3 reads CASRPTDSAPTGELFF. For the CDR3, the DNA is TGTGCCAGCAGGCCGACAGACTCAGCTCCTACCGGGGAGCTGTTTTTT.

The gene calls are TRBV28 and TRBJ1-1, with D perhaps matching TRBD1 (6 bases). The germline V gene encodes CDR1 MDHEN and CDR2 SYDVKM. The CDR3 consists of 14 residues. Trimming stripped 5 bases from V and 2 bases from J, with 12 bases between. CDR3 nucleotides: TGTGCCAGCAGTATTACGGGGGCCAACACTGAAGCTTTCTTT. Protein: CASSITGANTEAFF. The full variable domain, its missing parts supplied by reference TRBV28 and TRBJ1-1, is DVKVTQSSRYLVKRTGEKVFLECVQDMDHENMFWYRQDPGLGLRLIYFSYDVKMKEKGDIPEGYSVSREKKERFSLILESASTNQTSMYLCASSITGANTEAFFGQGTRLTVV.